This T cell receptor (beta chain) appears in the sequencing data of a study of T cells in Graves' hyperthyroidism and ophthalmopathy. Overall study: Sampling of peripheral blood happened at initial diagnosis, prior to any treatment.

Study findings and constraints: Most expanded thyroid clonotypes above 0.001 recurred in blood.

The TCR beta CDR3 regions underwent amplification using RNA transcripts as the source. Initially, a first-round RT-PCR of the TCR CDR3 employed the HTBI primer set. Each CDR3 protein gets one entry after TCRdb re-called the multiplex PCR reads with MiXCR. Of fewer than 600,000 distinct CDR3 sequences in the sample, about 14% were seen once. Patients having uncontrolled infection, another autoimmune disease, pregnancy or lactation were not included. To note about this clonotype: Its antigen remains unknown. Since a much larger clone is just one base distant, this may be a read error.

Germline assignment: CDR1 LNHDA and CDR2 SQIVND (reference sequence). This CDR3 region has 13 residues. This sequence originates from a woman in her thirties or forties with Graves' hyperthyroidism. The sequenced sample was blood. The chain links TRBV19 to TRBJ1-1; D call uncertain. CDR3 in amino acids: CASSIALNAEAFF. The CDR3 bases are TGTGCCAGTAGTATAGCCTTGAACGCTGAAGCTTTCTTT.